A selection of T cell receptor beta chains follows, all from one sample in a study of shared clonotypes between healthy human individuals. Clones were read by immunoSEQ multiplex PCR, and TCRdb kept only the in-frame ones, dropping some. The sample holds roughly 1.5 million clones, about 98% seen once. The sequenced sample was naive CD4+ T cells sorted from blood. Source of these receptors: a man younger than 45 in good health. Both conserved end residues are part of each CDR3. The order of the fields is D gene, clone size, V gene, J gene, CDR3 protein, CDR3 DNA. D genes are given only for firm matches. Clone size appears in some rows only: once, few, many, or a class for an expanded clone.

TRBD2	NA	TRBV9	TRBJ2-6	CASSVIGPWRGAISRSNVLTF	TGTGCCAGCAGCGTCATAGGCCCATGGCGGGGGGCGATATCACGTTCCAACGTCCTGACTTTC
NA	once	TRBV29-1	TRBJ2-5	CSVERRPGQETQYF	TGCAGCGTTGAAAGGAGGCCGGGTCAAGAGACCCAGTACTTC
TRBD2	NA	TRBV9	TRBJ2-5	CASSVLAGAQETQYF	TGTGCCAGTTCGGTACTAGCGGGAGCCCAAGAGACCCAGTACTTC
TRBD1	NA	TRBV5-1	TRBJ2-1	CASSPGTGGPYNEQFF	TGCGCCAGCAGCCCGGGGACAGGAGGGCCCTACAATGAGCAGTTCTTC
NA	once	TRBV5-1	TRBJ2-3	CASRDYTDTQYF	TGCGCCAGCAGGGACTACACAGATACGCAGTATTTT
NA	NA	TRBV12-1	TRBJ2-7	CASSFIPGGPASIYEQYF	TGTGCCAGCAGCTTTATCCCGGGAGGGCCGGCCTCAATCTACGAGCAGTACTTC
NA	once	TRBV29-1	TRBJ1-2	CSVRDTKGYTF	TGCAGCGTCCGGGACACGAAGGGCTACACCTTC
NA	NA	TRBV9	TRBJ1-1	CASSVEGTYNTEAFF	TGTGCCAGCAGCGTAGAGGGGACTTACAACACTGAAGCTTTCTTT
TRBD2	NA	TRBV19	TRBJ2-2	CASSINSGRAPGELFF	TGTGCCAGTAGTATCAATAGCGGGAGGGCCCCCGGGGAGCTGTTTTTT
TRBD2	NA	TRBV5-4	TRBJ2-3	CASSLEPSGRRGWDTQYF	TGTGCCAGCAGCTTGGAACCTAGCGGAAGGCGTGGGTGGGATACGCAGTATTTT
NA	NA	TRBV18	TRBJ2-2	CASSPLGYTGELFF	TGTGCCAGCTCACCCTTAGGTTACACCGGGGAGCTGTTTTTT
TRBD1	once	TRBV2	TRBJ2-5	CASSGTVTGVGTQYF	TGTGCCAGCAGTGGTACCGTGACAGGGGTTGGGACCCAGTACTTC
NA	NA	TRBV19	TRBJ2-1	CASSPRITPNEQFF	TGTGCCAGTAGTCCTCGGATAACCCCTAATGAGCAGTTCTTC
NA	NA	TRBV7-2	TRBJ2-7	CASSSTTYEQYF	TGTGCCAGCAGCTCAACTACCTACGAGCAGTACTTC
NA	NA	TRBV7-8	TRBJ1-2	CASSLDPTGFNFF	TGTGCCAGCAGCTTAGACCCGACAGGTTTCAATTTCTTC
NA	NA	TRBV6-5	TRBJ1-1	CASSSRRPTGLFEAFF	TGTGCCAGCAGTTCGAGGAGACCCACGGGACTTTTTGAAGCTTTCTTT
NA	NA	TRBV7-6	TRBJ1-2	CASSRGMGRGYGYTF	TGTGCCAGCAGCCGCGGGATGGGGCGAGGCTATGGCTACACCTTC
NA	NA	TRBV9	TRBJ1-5	CASSVVERVSNQPQHF	TGTGCCAGCAGCGTAGTGGAAAGGGTTAGCAATCAGCCCCAGCATTTT
TRBD2	NA	TRBV29-1	TRBJ2-5	CSVPGLAEETQYF	TGCAGCGTTCCGGGACTAGCGGAAGAGACCCAGTACTTC
NA	NA	TRBV19	TRBJ1-5	CASHYQPQHF	TGTGCCAGCCATTATCAGCCCCAGCATTTT
NA	once	TRBV18	TRBJ1-5	CASSPLYEGDKHF	TGTGCCAGCTCACCACTTTATGAGGGGGACAAGCATTTT
NA	NA	TRBV20-1	TRBJ2-1	CSAFAYEQFF	TGCAGTGCTTTCGCCTATGAGCAGTTCTTC
NA	NA	TRBV18	TRBJ2-7	CASRQIDEQYF	TGTGCCAGCCGTCAGATTGACGAGCAGTACTTC
NA	NA	TRBV15	TRBJ2-7	CATSRDRYEQYF	TGTGCCACCAGCAGAGATCGTTACGAGCAGTACTTC
TRBD1	NA	TRBV19	TRBJ1-1	CASSILVGQGRTEAFF	TGTGCCAGTAGTATATTGGTGGGACAGGGGCGGACTGAAGCTTTCTTT
NA	NA	TRBV30	TRBJ1-1	CAWSVRRLGRGAFF	TGTGCCTGGAGTGTACGACGATTGGGTCGTGGAGCTTTCTTT
TRBD1	NA	TRBV28	TRBJ2-1	CASSPRTGVAEQFF	TGTGCCAGCAGTCCCAGGACAGGAGTGGCTGAGCAGTTCTTC
NA	NA	TRBV19	TRBJ2-7	CASSIGTGTGEQYF	TGTGCCAGTAGTATAGGTACGGGGACGGGTGAGCAGTACTTC
NA	NA	TRBV11-3	TRBJ2-1	CASSLGVGNEQFF	TGTGCCAGCAGCTTAGGCGTGGGGAATGAGCAGTTCTTC
NA	NA	TRBV2	TRBJ1-5	CASSEQGTQHF	TGTGCCAGCAGTGAACAGGGCACCCAGCATTTT
NA	NA	TRBV6-5	TRBJ2-2	CASSRGDRNTGELFF	TGTGCCAGCAGTCGGGGGGACAGAAACACCGGGGAGCTGTTTTTT
NA	NA	TRBV9	TRBJ2-6	CASSVGGSGANVLTF	TGTGCCAGCAGCGTAGGAGGCTCTGGGGCCAACGTCCTGACTTTC
NA	NA	TRBV4-1	TRBJ1-1	CASSQDRWGLGKAFF	TGCGCCAGCAGCCAAGATCGGTGGGGGCTAGGGAAAGCTTTCTTT
TRBD1	NA	TRBV7-9	TRBJ2-2	CASSIAWTGDNTGELFF	TGTGCCAGCAGCATTGCCTGGACAGGGGATAACACCGGGGAGCTGTTTTTT
TRBD1	NA	TRBV27	TRBJ2-3	CASRGQGKDTQYF	TGTGCCAGCAGGGGACAGGGGAAAGATACGCAGTATTTT
NA	NA	TRBV5-1	TRBJ2-2	CASRKRPRPEDHGELFF	TGCGCCAGCCGCAAACGCCCGCGCCCAGAAGATCACGGGGAGCTGTTTTTT
NA	NA	TRBV30	TRBJ1-1	CAWSPGFGEAFF	TGTGCCTGGAGTCCAGGGTTCGGTGAAGCTTTCTTT
NA	NA	TRBV27	TRBJ2-1	CASSLLGGSTRYNEQFF	TGTGCCAGCAGTTTATTGGGCGGGTCAACTAGGTACAATGAGCAGTTCTTC
TRBD2	NA	TRBV27	TRBJ2-7	CASSPRGGRAYEQYF	TGTGCCAGCAGCCCTCGGGGCGGGAGGGCATACGAGCAGTACTTC
NA	NA	TRBV6-5	TRBJ2-7	CASSYSLTAYSYEQYF	TGTGCCAGCAGTTACTCTTTGACAGCCTACTCCTACGAGCAGTACTTC
NA	NA	TRBV10-3	TRBJ1-4	CAIRKGPKIGFATNEKLFF	TGTGCCATCAGAAAAGGACCGAAAATCGGGTTTGCAACTAATGAAAAACTGTTTTTT
NA	NA	TRBV30	TRBJ2-1	CAWSVRGRGPGYNEQFF	TGTGCCTGGAGTGTACGAGGGAGGGGGCCCGGCTACAATGAGCAGTTCTTC
TRBD2	NA	TRBV5-1	TRBJ2-5	CASSLASSGRPSQETQYF	TGCGCCAGCAGCTTGGCCTCTAGCGGGAGGCCAAGTCAAGAGACCCAGTACTTC
NA	NA	TRBV7-2	TRBJ2-1	CASSLSWSSYNEQFF	TGTGCCAGCAGCTTATCGTGGAGCTCCTACAATGAGCAGTTCTTC
TRBD1	NA	TRBV6-1	TRBJ2-5	CASSVGQHKETQYF	TGTGCCAGCAGTGTGGGACAGCATAAAGAGACCCAGTACTTC
NA	NA	TRBV7-6	TRBJ1-3	CASSLNSGNTIYF	TGTGCCAGCAGCTTAAATTCTGGAAACACCATATATTTT
NA	once	TRBV7-2	TRBJ1-1	CASSFQGWNTEAFF	TGTGCCAGCAGCTTTCAGGGGTGGAACACTGAAGCTTTCTTT
NA	NA	TRBV6-5	TRBJ2-2	CASTPGGQITGELFF	TGTGCCAGCACTCCCGGAGGTCAGATCACCGGGGAGCTGTTTTTT
NA	once	TRBV5-1	TRBJ2-3	CASSFGRGRADTQYF	TGCGCCAGCAGCTTCGGCAGGGGACGGGCGGATACGCAGTATTTT
NA	once	TRBV7-9	TRBJ2-2	CASTWGAGELFF	TGTGCCAGCACCTGGGGGGCCGGGGAGCTGTTTTTT